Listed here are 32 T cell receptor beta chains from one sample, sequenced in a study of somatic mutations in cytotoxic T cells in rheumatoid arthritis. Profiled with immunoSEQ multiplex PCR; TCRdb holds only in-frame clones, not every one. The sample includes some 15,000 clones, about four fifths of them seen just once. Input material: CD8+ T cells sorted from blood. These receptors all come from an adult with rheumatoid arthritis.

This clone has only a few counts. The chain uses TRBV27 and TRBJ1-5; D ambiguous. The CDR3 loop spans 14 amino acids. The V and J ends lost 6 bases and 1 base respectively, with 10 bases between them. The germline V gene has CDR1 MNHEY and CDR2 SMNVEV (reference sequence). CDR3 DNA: TGTGCCAGCAGGCCCTCAGGAAGCAATCAGCCCCAGCATTTT. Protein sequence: CASRPSGSNQPQHF.

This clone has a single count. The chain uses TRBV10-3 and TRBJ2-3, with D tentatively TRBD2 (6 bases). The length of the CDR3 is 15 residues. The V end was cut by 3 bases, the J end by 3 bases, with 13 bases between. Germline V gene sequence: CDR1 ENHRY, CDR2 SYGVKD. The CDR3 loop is CAISDGHGGTDTQYF. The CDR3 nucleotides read TGTGCCATCAGTGACGGACACGGAGGGACAGATACGCAGTATTTT.

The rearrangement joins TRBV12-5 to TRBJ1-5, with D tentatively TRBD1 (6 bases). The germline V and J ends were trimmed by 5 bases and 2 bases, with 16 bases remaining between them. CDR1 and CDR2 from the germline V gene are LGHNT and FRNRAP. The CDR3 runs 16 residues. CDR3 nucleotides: TGTGCTAGTGGTCCTGCAGGGGTCCGGGGCAATCAGCCCCAGCATTTT. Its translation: CASGPAGVRGNQPQHF.

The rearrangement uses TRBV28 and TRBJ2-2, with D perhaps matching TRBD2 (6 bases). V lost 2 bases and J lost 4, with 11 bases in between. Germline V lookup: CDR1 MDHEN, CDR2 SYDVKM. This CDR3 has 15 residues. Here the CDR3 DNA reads TGTGCCAGCAGTTTACCTCCAGCGGGCACCGGGGAGCTGTTTTTT. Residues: CASSLPPAGTGELFF.

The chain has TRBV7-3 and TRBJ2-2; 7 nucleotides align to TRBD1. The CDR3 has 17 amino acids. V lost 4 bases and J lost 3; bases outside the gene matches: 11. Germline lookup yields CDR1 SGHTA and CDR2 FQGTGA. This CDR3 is CASSSTGPIADTGELFF. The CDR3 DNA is TGTGCCAGCAGCTCGACAGGGCCGATCGCCGACACCGGGGAGCTGTTTTTT.

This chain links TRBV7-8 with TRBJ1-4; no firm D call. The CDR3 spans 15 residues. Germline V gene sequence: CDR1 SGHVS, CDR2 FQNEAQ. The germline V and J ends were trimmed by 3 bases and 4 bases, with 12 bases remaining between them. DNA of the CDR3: TGTGCCAGCAGCTTGGACCCTGAGATTAATGAAAAACTGTTTTTT. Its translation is CASSLDPEINEKLFF.

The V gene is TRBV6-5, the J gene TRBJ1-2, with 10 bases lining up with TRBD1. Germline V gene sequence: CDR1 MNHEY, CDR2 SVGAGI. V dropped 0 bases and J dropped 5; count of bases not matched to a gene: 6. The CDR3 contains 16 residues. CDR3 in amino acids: CASSYSIGTGEYGYTF. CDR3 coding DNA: TGTGCCAGCAGTTACTCGATAGGGACAGGGGAGTATGGCTACACCTTC.

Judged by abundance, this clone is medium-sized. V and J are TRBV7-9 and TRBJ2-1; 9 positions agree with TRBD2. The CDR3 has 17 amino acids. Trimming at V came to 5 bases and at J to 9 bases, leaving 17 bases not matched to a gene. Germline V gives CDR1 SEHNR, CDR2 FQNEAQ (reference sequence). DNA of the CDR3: TGTGCCAGCAGCATTGATGTAGCGGGAGTAGGAGGTGGTGAGCAGTTCTTC. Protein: CASSIDVAGVGGGEQFF.

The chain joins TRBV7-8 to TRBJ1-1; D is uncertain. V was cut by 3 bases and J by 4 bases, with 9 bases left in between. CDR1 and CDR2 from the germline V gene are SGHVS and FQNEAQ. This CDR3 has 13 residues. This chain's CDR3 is CASSLEGPTEAFF. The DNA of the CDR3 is TGTGCCAGCAGCTTGGAAGGGCCCACTGAAGCTTTCTTT. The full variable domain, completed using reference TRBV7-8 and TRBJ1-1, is GAGVSQSPRYKVAKRGQDVALRCDPISGHVSLFWYQQALGQGPEFLTYFQNEAQLDKSGLPSDRFFAERPEGSVSTLKIQRTQQEDSAVYLCASSLEGPTEAFFGQGTRLTVV.

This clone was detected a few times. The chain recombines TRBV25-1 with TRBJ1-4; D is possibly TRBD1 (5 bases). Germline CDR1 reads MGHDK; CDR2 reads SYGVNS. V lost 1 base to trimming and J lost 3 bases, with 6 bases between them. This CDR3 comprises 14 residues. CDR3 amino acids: CASSESGPNEKLFF. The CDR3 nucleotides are TGTGCCAGCAGTGAATCAGGGCCTAATGAAAAACTGTTTTTT.

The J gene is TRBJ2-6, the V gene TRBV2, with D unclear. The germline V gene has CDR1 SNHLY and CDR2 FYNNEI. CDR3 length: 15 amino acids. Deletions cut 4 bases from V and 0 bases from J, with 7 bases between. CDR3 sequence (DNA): TGTGCCAGCAGTGGGATAGGCTCTGGGGCCAACGTCCTGACTTTC. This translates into CASSGIGSGANVLTF.

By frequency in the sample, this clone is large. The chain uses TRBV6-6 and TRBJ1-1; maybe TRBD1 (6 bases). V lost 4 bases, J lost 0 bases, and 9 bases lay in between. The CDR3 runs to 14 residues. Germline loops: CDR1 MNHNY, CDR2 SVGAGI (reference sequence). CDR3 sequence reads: CASSSGQLNTEAFF. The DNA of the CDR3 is TGTGCCAGCAGTTCTGGACAGCTGAACACTGAAGCTTTCTTT.

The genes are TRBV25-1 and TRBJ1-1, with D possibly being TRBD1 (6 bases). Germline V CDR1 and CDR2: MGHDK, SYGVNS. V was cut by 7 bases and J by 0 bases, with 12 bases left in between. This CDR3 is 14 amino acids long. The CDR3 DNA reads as TGTGCCAGCAACTTAGGGGGAATGAACACTGAAGCTTTCTTT. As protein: CASNLGGMNTEAFF.

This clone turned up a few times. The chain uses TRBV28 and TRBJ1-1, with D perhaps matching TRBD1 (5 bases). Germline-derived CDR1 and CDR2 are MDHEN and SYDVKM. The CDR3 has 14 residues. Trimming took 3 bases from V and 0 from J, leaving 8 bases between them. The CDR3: CASSFMGLNTEAFF. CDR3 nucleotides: TGTGCCAGCAGTTTTATGGGGCTGAACACTGAAGCTTTCTTT.

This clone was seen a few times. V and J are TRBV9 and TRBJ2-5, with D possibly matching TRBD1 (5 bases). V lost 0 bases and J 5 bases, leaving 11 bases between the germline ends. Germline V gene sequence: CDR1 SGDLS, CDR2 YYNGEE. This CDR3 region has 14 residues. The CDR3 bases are TGTGCCAGCAGCGTAGCTACAGGCTTCGAGACCCAGTACTTC. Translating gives CASSVATGFETQYF. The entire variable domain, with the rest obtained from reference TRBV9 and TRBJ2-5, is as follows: DSGVTQTPKHLITATGQRVTLRCSPRSGDLSVYWYQQSLDQGLQFLIQYYNGEERAKGNILERFSAQQFPDLHSELNLSSLELGDSALYFCASSVATGFETQYFGPGTRLLVL.

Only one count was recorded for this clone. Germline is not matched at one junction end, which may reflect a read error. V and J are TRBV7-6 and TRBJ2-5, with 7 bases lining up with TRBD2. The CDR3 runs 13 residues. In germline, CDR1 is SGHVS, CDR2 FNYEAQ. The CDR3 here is CASSLADQETQYF. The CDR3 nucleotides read TGTGCCAGCAGCCTAGCGGACCAAGAGACCCAGTACTTC.

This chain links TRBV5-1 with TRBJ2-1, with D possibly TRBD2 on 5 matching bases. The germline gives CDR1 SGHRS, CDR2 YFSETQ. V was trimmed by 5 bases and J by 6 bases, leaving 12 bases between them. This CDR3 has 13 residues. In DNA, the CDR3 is TGCGCCAGCAGTTACGACTATGCCAATGAGCAGTTCTTC. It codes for CASSYDYANEQFF.

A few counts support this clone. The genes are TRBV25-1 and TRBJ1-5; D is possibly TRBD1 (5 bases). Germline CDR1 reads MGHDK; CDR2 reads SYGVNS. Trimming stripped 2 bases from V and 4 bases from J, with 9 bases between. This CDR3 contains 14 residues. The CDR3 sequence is CASSERGTNQPQHF. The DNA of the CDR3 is TGTGCCAGCAGTGAAAGGGGTACGAATCAGCCCCAGCATTTT.

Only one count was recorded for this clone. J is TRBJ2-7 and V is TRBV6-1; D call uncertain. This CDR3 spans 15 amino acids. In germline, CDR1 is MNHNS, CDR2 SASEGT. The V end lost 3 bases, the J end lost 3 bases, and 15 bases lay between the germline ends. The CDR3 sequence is CASSEFARHDYEQYF. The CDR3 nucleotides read TGTGCCAGCAGTGAGTTTGCCCGGCACGACTACGAGCAGTACTTC.

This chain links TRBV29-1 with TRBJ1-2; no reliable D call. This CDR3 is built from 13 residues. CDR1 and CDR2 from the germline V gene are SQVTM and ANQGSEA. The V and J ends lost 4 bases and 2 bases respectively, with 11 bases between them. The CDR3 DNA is TGCAGCGTTGCCGGTGCAGCCAACTATGGCTACACCTTC. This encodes CSVAGAANYGYTF.

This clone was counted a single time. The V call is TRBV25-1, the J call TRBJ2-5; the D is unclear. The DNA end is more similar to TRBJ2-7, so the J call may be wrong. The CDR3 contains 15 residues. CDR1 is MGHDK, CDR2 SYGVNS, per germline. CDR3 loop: CASSDDLSKTYEQYF. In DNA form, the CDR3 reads TGTGCCAGCAGTGATGACCTATCGAAGACCTACGAGCAGTACTTC.

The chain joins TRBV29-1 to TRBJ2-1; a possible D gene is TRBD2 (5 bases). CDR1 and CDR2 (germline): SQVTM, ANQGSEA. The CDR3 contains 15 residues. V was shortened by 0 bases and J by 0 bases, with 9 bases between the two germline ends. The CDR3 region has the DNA TGCAGCGTTGAAGATCCCAGCGGCTCCTACAATGAGCAGTTCTTC. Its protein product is CSVEDPSGSYNEQFF.

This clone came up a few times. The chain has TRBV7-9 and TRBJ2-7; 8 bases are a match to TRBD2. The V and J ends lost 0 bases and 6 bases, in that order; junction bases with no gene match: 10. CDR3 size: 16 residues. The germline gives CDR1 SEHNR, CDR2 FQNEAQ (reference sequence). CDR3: CASSLAGREGLVEQYF. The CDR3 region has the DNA TGTGCCAGCAGCTTAGCGGGACGGGAGGGCCTTGTCGAGCAGTACTTC.

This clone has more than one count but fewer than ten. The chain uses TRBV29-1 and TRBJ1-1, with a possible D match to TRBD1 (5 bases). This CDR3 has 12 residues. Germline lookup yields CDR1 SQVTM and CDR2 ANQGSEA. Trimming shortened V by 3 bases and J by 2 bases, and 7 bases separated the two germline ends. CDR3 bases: TGCAGCGTTGAGAGGGGAAACACTGAAGCTTTCTTT. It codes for CSVERGNTEAFF. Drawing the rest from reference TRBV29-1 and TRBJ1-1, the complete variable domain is SAVISQKPSRDICQRGTSLTIQCQVDSQVTMMFWYRQQPGQSLTLIATANQGSEATYESGFVIDKFPISRPNLTFSTLTVSNMSPEDSSIYLCSVERGNTEAFFGQGTRLTVV.

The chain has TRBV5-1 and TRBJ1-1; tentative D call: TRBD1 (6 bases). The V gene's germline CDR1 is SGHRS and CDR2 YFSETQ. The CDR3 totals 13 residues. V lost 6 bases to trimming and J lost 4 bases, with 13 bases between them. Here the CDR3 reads CASTEVGATEAFF. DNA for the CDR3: TGCGCCAGCACCGAGGTGGGGGCCACTGAAGCTTTCTTT.

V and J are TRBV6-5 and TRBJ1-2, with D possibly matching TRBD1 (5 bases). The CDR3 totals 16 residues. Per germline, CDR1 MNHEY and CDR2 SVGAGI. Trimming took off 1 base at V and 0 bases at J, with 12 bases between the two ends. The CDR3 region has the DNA TGTGCCAGCAGTTACTTGTACGGGGCGACTAACTATGGCTACACCTTC. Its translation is CASSYLYGATNYGYTF.

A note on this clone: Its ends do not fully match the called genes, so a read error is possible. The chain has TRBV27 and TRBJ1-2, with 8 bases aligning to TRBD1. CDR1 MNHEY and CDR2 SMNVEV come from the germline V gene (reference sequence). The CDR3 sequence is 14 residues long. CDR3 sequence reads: CASSPFAGTGDLFF. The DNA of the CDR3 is TGTGCCAGCAGTCCCTTCGCCGGGACAGGAGATCTCTTCTTC.

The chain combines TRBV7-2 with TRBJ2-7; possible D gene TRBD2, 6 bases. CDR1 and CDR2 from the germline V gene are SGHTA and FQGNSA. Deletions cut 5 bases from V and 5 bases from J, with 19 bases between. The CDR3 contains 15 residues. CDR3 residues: CASSPLIGPGDEQYF. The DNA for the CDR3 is TGTGCCAGCAGCCCCCTAATCGGGCCGGGAGACGAGCAGTACTTC.

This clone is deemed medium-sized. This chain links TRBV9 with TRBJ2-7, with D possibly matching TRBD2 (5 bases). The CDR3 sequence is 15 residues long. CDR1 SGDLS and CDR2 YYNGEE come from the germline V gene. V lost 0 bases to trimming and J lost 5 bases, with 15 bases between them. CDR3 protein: CASSVAARRSNEQYF. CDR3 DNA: TGTGCCAGCAGCGTAGCGGCTCGGAGGAGCAACGAGCAGTACTTC. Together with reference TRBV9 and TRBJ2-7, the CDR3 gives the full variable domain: DSGVTQTPKHLITATGQRVTLRCSPRSGDLSVYWYQQSLDQGLQFLIQYYNGEERAKGNILERFSAQQFPDLHSELNLSSLELGDSALYFCASSVAARRSNEQYFGPGTRLTVT.

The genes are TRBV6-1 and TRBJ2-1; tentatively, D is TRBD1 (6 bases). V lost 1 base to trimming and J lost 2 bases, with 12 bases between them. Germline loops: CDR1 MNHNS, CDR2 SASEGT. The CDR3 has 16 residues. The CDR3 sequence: CASSEEVGGAYNEQFF. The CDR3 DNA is TGTGCCAGCAGTGAAGAAGTAGGGGGAGCCTACAATGAGCAGTTCTTC.

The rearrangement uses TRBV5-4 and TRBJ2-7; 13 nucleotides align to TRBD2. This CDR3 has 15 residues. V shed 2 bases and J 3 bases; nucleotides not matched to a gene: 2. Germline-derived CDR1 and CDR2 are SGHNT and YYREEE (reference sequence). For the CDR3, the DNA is TGTGCCAGCAGCTTCGGACTAGCGGGAGACTACGAGCAGTACTTC. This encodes CASSFGLAGDYEQYF.

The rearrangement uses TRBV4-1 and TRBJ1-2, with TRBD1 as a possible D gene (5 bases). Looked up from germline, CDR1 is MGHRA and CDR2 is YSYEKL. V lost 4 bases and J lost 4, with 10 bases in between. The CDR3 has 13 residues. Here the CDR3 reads CASSPRDGYGYTF. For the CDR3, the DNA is TGCGCCAGCAGCCCCAGGGACGGCTATGGCTACACCTTC.